Reported below is one T cell receptor (beta chain). The antigen is not known. Trimming at V came to 4 bases and at J to 0 bases, leaving 13 bases not matched to a gene. Looked up from germline, CDR1 is SEHNR and CDR2 is FQNEAQ (reference sequence). This CDR3 is 18 amino acids long. Produced via immunoSEQ multiplex PCR; TCRdb's table is partial and in-frame only. The sample holds 75,000 to 100,000 clones, roughly four fifths seen once. The data were obtained in a study of graft-versus-host responses after intestinal transplantation. Study details: Once they had received anti-thymocyte globulin induction, all recipients took tacrolimus and steroids for about 3 years.

The rearrangement uses TRBV7-9 and TRBJ2-3; 7 bases align to TRBD2. Sequenced here: unstimulated CD8+ T cells sorted from spleen or lymph node cells, sampled before intestinal transplant. This TCR was recovered from a human donor who received an intestinal transplant. The CDR3 spells CASSSIKGSGYSTDTQYF. The DNA of the CDR3 is TGTGCCAGCAGCTCCATTAAAGGTAGCGGGTACAGCACAGATACGCAGTATTTT.